This T cell receptor (beta chain) was captured by sequencing in a study of beta chain features in type 1 diabetes (dated by TCRdb to between 2017 and 2018). Some background on the complete study: Patients and healthy donors did not differ in mean age, gender distribution, total cell number or subset yield. The study compared the TCRB repertoires of sorted circulating CD4+ T cell subsets in recently diagnosed type 1 diabetes patients with those in matched healthy donors. Whereas all 30 or so donors provided naive and central memory subsets, regulatory and stem cell-like memory subsets were isolated from just 8 patients and roughly eight healthy donors. Across all samples, approximately 100 million sorted cells were examined, and cell number per subset correlated strongly with RNA yield. Beyond this particular receptor, the publication reports: Shorter templates might have been favored by PCR, but patient and control samples were amplified and corrected together, so both groups would have been affected equally by any skew. Because cDNA was sequenced instead of genomic DNA, highly expressing activated cells could be over-represented, though the groups showed no difference in activation or CD3 levels. HLA sub-analyses involved small numbers of individuals, so any influence of HLA type on TCRB rearrangement remained unresolved. At VDJ recombination sites, patients with type 1 diabetes made fewer insertions and deleted more nucleotides, a pattern implying thymic rearrangement abnormalities. Naive, central memory and regulatory TCRB repertoires appeared more similar among patients than among healthy donors. A moderate but significant shortening of TCRB CDR3 length was observed in type 1 diabetes patients in all four CD4+ subsets.

The High Capacity cDNA Reverse Transcription Kit was used to reverse transcribe all of the isolated RNA, meaning that expressed TCRB transcripts were what got sequenced. Naive, central memory and regulatory T cell samples underwent deep immunoSEQ sequencing, averaging around 3.9 million total reads per sample. Sorted cells were lysed in RLT buffer and RNA was extracted with DNase-treated RNeasy Micro or Mini kits, depending on cell number. Each cell subset was processed on its own to prevent cross-contamination, while patient and healthy donor samples were processed together. The immunoSEQ multiplex PCR was used to amplify TCRB sequences from cDNA, generating 87-bp fragments that spanned the CDR3 region. Amplicons were sequenced on the Illumina HiSeq platform. The published analysis was carried out like this. Synthetic template baselines were used to correct PCR bias computationally, reads within Hamming distance 2 were collapsed, and singletons that could not be merged were discarded. Reads were aligned against IMGT to assign V, D and J genes, CDR3 length and insertions or deletions at six rearrangement sites. Within each subset, clonotype counts were normalized to sorted cell number, after which true diversity and Gini coefficients were computed with the tcR R package. Repertoire sharing was quantified using the overlap coefficient calculated on TCRB nucleotide sequences. As a proxy for the pre-selection repertoire, out-of-frame TCRB sequences from naive cells were analyzed. TCRdb provides this immuneACCESS table in a form limited to in-frame rearrangements. Some clones are lacking; in checked studies, under half of them reflect an unresolved V gene, and why the rest are absent is not known. V, J and clone size derive from that table, while D and trimming were established from the DNA sequence. Present in this sample are some 330,000 clones, 8% to 13% of which were seen just once. The ten largest clones capture 0.015% of the sample.

Trimming at the junction amounts to 6 bases on V and 5 bases on J, and the germline ends lie 17 bases apart. The CDR1 and CDR2 encoded by the germline V gene are SQVTM and ANQGSEA. Spanning cysteine to phenylalanine, the CDR3 consists of 13 amino acids. Of all the DNA, just the CDR3 is kept, 39 bases in frame from base 1. A single peripheral blood draw of around 100 mL on average was collected from each donor into heparinised tubes. A BD FACSAria II and a panel including CD45RO, CCR7, CD25, CD127, CD95 and CD27 were used to sort naive, central memory, regulatory and stem cell-like memory CD4+ T cells. All sorted populations exceeded 95% purity. PBMCs were separated immediately by Lymphoprep density gradient centrifugation and were stained directly, without being cultured. So that batch effects would be minimized, each experiment stained and sorted samples in pairs, pairing one healthy donor with one patient.

This clone was detected a few times. The antigen this receptor binds is unknown. It has no much larger one-base neighbor in the sample; base qualities were not kept. This chain joins TRBV29-1 to TRBJ2-7; the D gene is possibly TRBD1, with 5 bases matching. This clonotype was obtained from a woman aged 25 to 39 in good health. What was sequenced was naive CD4+ T cells from blood. Sample cell subset or site, as interpreted from the label and publication: true naive CD4+ T cells. In nucleotides, the sequence is TGCAGCGTCCGACAGCTAAAGGTGAACGAGCAGTACTTC. The resulting protein is CSVRQLKVNEQYF.